The rows below give T cell receptor beta chains drawn from one sample of a study of T cells in localized non-small cell lung cancer. The assay was immunoSEQ multiplex PCR, and TCRdb's table has in-frame clones only and misses some. The sample has under 70,000 clones, 75% to 90% seen once; the top ten hold over 4%. Sample: peripheral blood, taken before any cancer treatment. All receptors come from a woman aged 35-70 years with stage I lung adenocarcinoma. CDR3s include the opening cysteine and the closing phenylalanine or tryptophan. The D gene is left open where the match is weak. Size values are once, few and many counts, or a class for expanded clones, and some rows have none.

>TRBJ1-1|TRBV6-5|-|-
TGTGCCAGCAGTTACCGGGGCGGGAACACTGAAGCTTTCTTT
CASSYRGGNTEAFF
>TRBJ1-3|TRBV6-5|-|-
TGTGCCAGCAGTTACTCAAGTGGGCACGGAAACACCATATATTTT
CASSYSSGHGNTIYF
>TRBJ2-4|TRBV9|TRBD1|-
TGTGCCAGCAGCCCAAGAGGGGACAGGGGAAACATTCAGTACTTC
CASSPRGDRGNIQYF
>TRBJ1-2|TRBV25-1|-|-
TGTGCCAGCAGCGAGGTAGCTGGCTACACCTTC
CASSEVAGYTF
>TRBJ2-3|TRBV10-1|-|-
TGCGCCAGCAGTCCCGGGACACCCAAAGGAGATACGCAGTATTTT
CASSPGTPKGDTQYF
>TRBJ2-2|TRBV9|TRBD1|-
TGTGCCAGCAGCGTATTTGGGACAGGGGTCACCGGGGAGCTGTTTTTT
CASSVFGTGVTGELFF
>TRBJ1-6|TRBV19|-|-
TGTGCCAGTAGGAGGACAAAGGAGTGGGATTCACCCCTCCACTTT
CASRRTKEWDSPLHF
>TRBJ2-6|TRBV6-7|TRBD1|-
TGTGCCAGCAGTTACCTTCAGGCCGGGACAGGGGATTCCGGGGCCAACGTCCTGACTTTC
CASSYLQAGTGDSGANVLTF
>TRBJ2-5|TRBV9|TRBD1|once
TGTGCCAGCAGCGTAGGTTCTACAGGGGAGGAGACCCAGTACTTC
CASSVGSTGEETQYF
>TRBJ2-3|TRBV2|TRBD2|-
TGTGCCAGAAATCCTAGCGGGAACACAGATACGCAGTATTTT
CARNPSGNTDTQYF
>TRBJ2-3|TRBV14|-|-
TGTGCCAGCAGCCAACGGGGCGGGGCGCGTGGGGCGGATACGCAGTATTTT
CASSQRGGARGADTQYF
>TRBJ1-3|TRBV5-1|TRBD1|-
TGCGCCAGCAGCTTGGCGGGACAGGGGGGAAACACCATATATTTT
CASSLAGQGGNTIYF
>TRBJ1-2|TRBV5-4|TRBD1|-
TGTGCCAGCAGTCGGGACAGGCATGATGGCTACACCTTC
CASSRDRHDGYTF
>TRBJ2-7|TRBV6-1|-|-
TGTGCCAGCAACCCGGCAGGGTTGAAATACGAGCAGTACTTC
CASNPAGLKYEQYF
>TRBJ2-2|TRBV4-3|-|few
TGCGCCAGCAGCCAAGAGGTGTCCGGGGAGCTGTTTTTT
CASSQEVSGELFF
>TRBJ1-2|TRBV4-3|-|-
TGCGCCAGCAGCCAAGATCGGGGGGAAAACACCTTC
CASSQDRGENTF
>TRBJ2-1|TRBV27|-|-
TGTGCCAGCAGTTTACGTCTTAGCAAAAAATCCCCTGAGCAGTTCTTC
CASSLRLSKKSPEQFF
>TRBJ2-5|TRBV15|-|-
TGTGCCACCAGCAGAGATTCGGGCAGCCAAGAGACCCAGTACTTC
CATSRDSGSQETQYF
>TRBJ1-1|TRBV15|-|-
TGTGCCACCAGCAGGGCGGGTATGAACACTGAAGCTTTCTTT
CATSRAGMNTEAFF
>TRBJ2-5|TRBV4-2|TRBD1|-
TGTGCCAGCAGCCAATTGACAGGGGGGCAAGAGACCCAGTACTTC
CASSQLTGGQETQYF
>TRBJ1-3|TRBV15|-|-
TGTGCCACCAGCAGAGCCCCCCAGTCTGCTGGAAACACCATATATTTT
CATSRAPQSAGNTIYF
>TRBJ1-2|TRBV7-2|-|-
TGTACCAGCAGCCCCCTCTGGCAGGGCGGGGATGGCTACACCTTC
CTSSPLWQGGDGYTF
>TRBJ1-5|TRBV6-1|-|once
TGTGCCAGCACCCAAACGCCGGGCTTAGCCCAGCATTTT
CASTQTPGLAQHF
>TRBJ2-1|TRBV5-1|-|-
TGCGCCAGCAGCTGGGGGGCTGGATTATCTAATGAGCAGTTCTTC
CASSWGAGLSNEQFF
>TRBJ1-1|TRBV7-8|-|-
TGTGCCAGCCGCGGGGCCGTATACACTGAAGCTTTCTTT
CASRGAVYTEAFF
>TRBJ1-2|TRBV7-2|-|-
TGTGCCAGCAGCTTAGTGGGGAAGGATGGCTACACCTTC
CASSLVGKDGYTF
>TRBJ1-2|TRBV7-9|TRBD1|-
TGTGCCAGCAGCAACCGGGACAGGGGCACCTTC
CASSNRDRGTF